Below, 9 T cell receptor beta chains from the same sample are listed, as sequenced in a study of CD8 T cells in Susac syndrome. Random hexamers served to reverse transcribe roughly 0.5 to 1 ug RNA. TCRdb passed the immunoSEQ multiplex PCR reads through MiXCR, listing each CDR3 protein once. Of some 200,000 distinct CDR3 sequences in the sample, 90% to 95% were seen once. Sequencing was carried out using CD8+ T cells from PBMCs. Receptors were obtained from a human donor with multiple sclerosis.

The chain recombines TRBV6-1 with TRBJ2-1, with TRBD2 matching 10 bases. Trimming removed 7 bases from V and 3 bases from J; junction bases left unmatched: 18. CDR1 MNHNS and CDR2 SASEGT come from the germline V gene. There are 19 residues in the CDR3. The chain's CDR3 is CASTPGRVAGGRSYNEQFF. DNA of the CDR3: TGTGCCAGCACCCCCGGGAGGGTAGCGGGGGGAAGAAGCTACAATGAGCAGTTCTTC.

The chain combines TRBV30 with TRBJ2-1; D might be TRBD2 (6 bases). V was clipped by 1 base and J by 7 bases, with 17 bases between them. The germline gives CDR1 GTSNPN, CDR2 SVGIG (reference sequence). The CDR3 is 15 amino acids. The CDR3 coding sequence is TGTGCCTGGAGTGAAGCGCTAGCTGGGGGGAATGAGCAGTTCTTC. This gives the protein CAWSEALAGGNEQFF.

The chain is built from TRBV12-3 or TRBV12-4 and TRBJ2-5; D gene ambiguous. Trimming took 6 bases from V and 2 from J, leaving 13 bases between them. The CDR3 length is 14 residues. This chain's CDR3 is CASSPVGLQETQYF. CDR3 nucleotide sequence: TGTGCCAGCAGCCCTGTCGGCCTTCAAGAGACCCAGTACTTC.

In DNA form, the CDR3 reads TGTGCCTGGAGCCCCACGGGACCGCTGGTGGTAGAAGAGACCCAGTACTTC. This encodes CAWSPTGPLVVEETQYF. This chain connects TRBV30 to TRBJ2-5; tentatively, D is TRBD1 or TRBD2 (5 bases each). There are 17 residues in the CDR3. CDR1 and CDR2 from the germline V gene are GTSNPN and SVGIG (reference sequence). The V end lost 3 bases, the J end lost 3 bases, and 23 bases lay between the germline ends.

This CDR3 is CASSFVDSMNYGYTF. The CDR3 nucleotides read TGCGCCAGCAGCTTCGTGGACAGCATGAACTATGGCTACACCTTC. The gene calls are TRBV5-1 and TRBJ1-2; a possible D gene is TRBD1 (6 bases). Deletions cut 2 bases from V and 2 bases from J, with 13 bases between. Germline lookup yields CDR1 SGHRS and CDR2 YFSETQ. There are 15 residues in the CDR3. Drawing the rest from reference TRBV5-1 and TRBJ1-2, the complete variable domain is KAGVTQTPRYLIKTRGQQVTLSCSPISGHRSVSWYQQTPGQGLQFLFEYFSETQRNKGNFPGRFSGRQFSNSRSEMNVSTLELGDSALYLCASSFVDSMNYGYTFGSGTRLTVV.

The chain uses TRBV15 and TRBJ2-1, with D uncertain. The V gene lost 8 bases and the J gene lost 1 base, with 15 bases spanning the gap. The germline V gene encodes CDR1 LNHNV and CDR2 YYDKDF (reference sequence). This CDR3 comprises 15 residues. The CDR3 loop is CATQSIQLSYNEQFF. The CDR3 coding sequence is TGTGCCACCCAGTCCATACAGCTTTCCTACAATGAGCAGTTCTTC. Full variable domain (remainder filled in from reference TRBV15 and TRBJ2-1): DAMVIQNPRYQVTQFGKPVTLSCSQTLNHNVMYWYQQKSSQAPKLLFHYYDKDFNNEADTPDNFQSRRPNTSFCFLDIRSPGLGDTAMYLCATQSIQLSYNEQFFGPGTRLTVL.

This CDR3 is CASSSAGSGNTIYF. For the CDR3, the DNA is TGTGCCAGCAGCTCCGCCGGCTCTGGAAACACCATATATTTT. The chain employs TRBV9 and TRBJ1-3, with D unresolved. V shed 4 bases and J shed 0 bases, with 8 bases lying between them. The CDR3 runs 14 residues. Germline V lookup: CDR1 SGDLS, CDR2 YYNGEE.

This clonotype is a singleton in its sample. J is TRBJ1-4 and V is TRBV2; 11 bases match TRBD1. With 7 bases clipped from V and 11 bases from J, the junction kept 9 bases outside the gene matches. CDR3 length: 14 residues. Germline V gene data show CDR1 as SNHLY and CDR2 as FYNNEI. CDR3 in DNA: TGTGCCAGCACCCGTGGGACAGGGGGATCGAAACTGTTTTTT. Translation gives CASTRGTGGSKLFF.

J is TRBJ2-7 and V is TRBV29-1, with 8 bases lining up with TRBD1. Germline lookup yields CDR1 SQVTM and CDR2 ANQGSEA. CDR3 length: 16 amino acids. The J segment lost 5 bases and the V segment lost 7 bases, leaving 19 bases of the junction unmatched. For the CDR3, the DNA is TGCAGCGCCGAAGGGTCACAGGGGGTTTATGGAAACGAGCAGTACTTC. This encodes CSAEGSQGVYGNEQYF.